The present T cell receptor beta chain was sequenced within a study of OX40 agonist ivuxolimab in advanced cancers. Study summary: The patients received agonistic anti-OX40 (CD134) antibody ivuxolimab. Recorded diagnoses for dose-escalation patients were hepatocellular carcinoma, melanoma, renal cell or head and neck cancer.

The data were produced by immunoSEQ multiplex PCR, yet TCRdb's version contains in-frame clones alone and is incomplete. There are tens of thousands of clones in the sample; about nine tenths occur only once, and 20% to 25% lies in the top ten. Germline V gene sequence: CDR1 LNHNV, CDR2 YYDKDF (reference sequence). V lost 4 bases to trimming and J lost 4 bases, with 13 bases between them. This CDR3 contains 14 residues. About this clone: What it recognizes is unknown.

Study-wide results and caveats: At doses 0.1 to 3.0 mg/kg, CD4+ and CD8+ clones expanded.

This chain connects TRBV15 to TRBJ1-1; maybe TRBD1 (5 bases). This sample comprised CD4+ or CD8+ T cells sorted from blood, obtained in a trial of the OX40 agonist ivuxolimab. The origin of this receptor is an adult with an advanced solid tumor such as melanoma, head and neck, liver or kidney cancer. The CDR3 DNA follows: TGTGCCACCAGCATCTCCGGGGGAACCACTGAAGCTTTCTTT. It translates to CATSISGGTTEAFF.